This T cell receptor (beta chain) appears in the sequencing data of a study of CD8+ T cells in alopecia areata. About this clone: Its matching antigen is unknown.

RNA, once extracted, was reverse transcribed into cDNA for use as the sequencing template. Sequenced by immunoSEQ multiplex PCR; TCRdb stores in-frame clones only, minus some. The sample contains 210,000 or so clones, more than 55% of which appear only once. Study observations and caveats: Higher clonality and more expanded CD8+ clones appeared in lesional than normal scalp. Just one nonresponder means the tie between baseline CD8+ expansion and response stays uncertain.

Treatment here: oral pan-JAK inhibitor, 5-10 mg twice daily. The sample in question was CD4+ T cells sorted from blood, obtained at week 44, from a patient treated with tofacitinib. The sequence was collected from a human donor with alopecia areata.

In DNA, the CDR3 is TGTGCCTGGAGTGTTTCAGGGACCGCGTCCGAGCAGTACTTC. Amino acids: CAWSVSGTASEQYF. V usage is TRBV30 and J usage is TRBJ2-7, with D perhaps TRBD1 or TRBD2 (5 bases each). The CDR3 is made up of 14 amino acids. With 0 bases removed from V and 6 bases from J, the gap between germline ends came to 15 bases. The V gene's germline CDR1 is GTSNPN and CDR2 SVGIG (reference sequence).